These T cell receptor beta chains were read from a single sample in a study of blood T cell repertoires in COVID-19. TCRdb keeps only in-frame clones here, not all; method: immunoSEQ multiplex PCR. The sample consists of around 190,000 clones, roughly 87% of them appearing once. Sequencing was performed on peripheral blood. Receptors were obtained from a woman in her 70s with COVID-19, enrolled during active disease. The CDR3 runs from the conserved cysteine through the conserved F or W. The D gene is left open where the match is weak.

D: TRBD2; V: TRBV28; J: TRBJ2-1; DNA: TGTGCCAGCAGACCCGCTAGCGGGACCTACAATGAGCAGTTCTTC; CDR3: CASRPASGTYNEQFF
D: NA; V: TRBV9; J: TRBJ2-2; DNA: TGTGCCAGCAGCGTAGAGGGGCTGAACACCGGGGAGCTGTTTTTT; CDR3: CASSVEGLNTGELFF
D: TRBD1; V: TRBV19; J: TRBJ2-2; DNA: TGTGCCAGTGGGACAGGAGCGAACACCGGGGAGCTGTTTTTT; CDR3: CASGTGANTGELFF
D: NA; V: TRBV24-1; J: TRBJ1-5; DNA: TGTGCCACCAGTCTAGACAGACGTAATCAGCCCCAGCATTTT; CDR3: CATSLDRRNQPQHF
D: TRBD1; V: TRBV24-1; J: TRBJ1-2; DNA: TGTGCCACCACCTCATCACCTTCCGGGACAGATAACTTCTATGGCTACACCTTC; CDR3: CATTSSPSGTDNFYGYTF
D: TRBD1; V: TRBV10-3; J: TRBJ2-1; DNA: TGTGCCATCAGCGGACAGGTTTACAATGAGCAGTTCTTC; CDR3: CAISGQVYNEQFF
D: TRBD1; V: TRBV11-3; J: TRBJ2-3; DNA: TGTGCCAGCAGCTTAGGACAGGGTAAAGGAACAGATACGCAGTATTTT; CDR3: CASSLGQGKGTDTQYF
D: NA; V: TRBV5-1; J: TRBJ1-1; DNA: TGCGCCAGCAGCTTGACAGGTTCTCGACTGATGAACACTGAAGCTTTCTTT; CDR3: CASSLTGSRLMNTEAFF
D: NA; V: TRBV27; J: TRBJ1-6; DNA: TGTGCCAGCAGTCCCCGGCCGGCCCGGGATTCACCCCTCCACTTT; CDR3: CASSPRPARDSPLHF
D: NA; V: TRBV5-1; J: TRBJ1-1; DNA: TGCGCCAGCAGCTTTCAGGGAAGCACTGAAGCTTTCTTT; CDR3: CASSFQGSTEAFF
D: NA; V: TRBV3-1/TRBV3-2; J: TRBJ1-2; DNA: TGTGCCAGCAGCCAAGGATGGGCAAAGGTTGCAGGGGAAAGTGGCTACACCTTC; CDR3: CASSQGWAKVAGESGYTF
D: TRBD1; V: TRBV7-3; J: TRBJ2-1; DNA: TGTGCCAGCAGCCCAACAGGGGGCTACTACAATGAGCAGTTCTTC; CDR3: CASSPTGGYYNEQFF
D: NA; V: TRBV6-5; J: TRBJ1-5; DNA: TGTGCCACCTGGGGGGGTAGCAATCAGCCCCAGCATTTT; CDR3: CATWGGSNQPQHF
D: TRBD2; V: TRBV19; J: TRBJ2-7; DNA: TGTGCCAGTAGTATCACACCGGGACTAGGGTACGAGCAGTACTTC; CDR3: CASSITPGLGYEQYF
D: TRBD1; V: TRBV6-2/TRBV6-3; J: TRBJ1-5; DNA: TGTGCCAGCAGTTACGGACAGGGAGGGAGTCAGCCCCAGCATTTT; CDR3: CASSYGQGGSQPQHF
D: NA; V: TRBV7-6; J: TRBJ2-7; DNA: TGTGCCAGCAGCTTACCCGGTGCGACCTACGAGCAGTACTTC; CDR3: CASSLPGATYEQYF